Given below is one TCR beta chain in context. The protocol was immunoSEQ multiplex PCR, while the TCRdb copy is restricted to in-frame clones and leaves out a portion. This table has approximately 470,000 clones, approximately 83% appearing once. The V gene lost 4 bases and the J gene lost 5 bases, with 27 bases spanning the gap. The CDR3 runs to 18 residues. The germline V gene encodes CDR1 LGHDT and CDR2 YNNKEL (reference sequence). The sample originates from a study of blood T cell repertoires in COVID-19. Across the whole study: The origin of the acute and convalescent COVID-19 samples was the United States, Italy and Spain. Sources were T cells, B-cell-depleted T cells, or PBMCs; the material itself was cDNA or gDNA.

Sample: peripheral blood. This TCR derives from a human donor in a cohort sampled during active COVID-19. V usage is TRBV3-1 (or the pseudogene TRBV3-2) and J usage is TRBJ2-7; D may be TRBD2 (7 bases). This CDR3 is CASSRKPPWEGEKNEQYF. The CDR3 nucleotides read TGTGCCAGCAGCCGTAAGCCCCCCTGGGAGGGGGAAAAAAACGAGCAGTACTTC.